This TCR beta chain was recovered during a study of OX40 agonist ivuxolimab in advanced cancers. For the study at large: The study reported partial responses in three patients: one hepatocellular carcinoma, two cutaneous melanoma.

In regard to this clone: Its antigen is currently unknown.

Some clones are missing from TCRdb's copy, which holds only in-frame ones; the method was immunoSEQ multiplex PCR. The sample carries about 46,000 clones, roughly nine tenths recorded once. Germline V gene data show CDR1 as SGHDN and CDR2 as FVKESK. The CDR3 has 15 amino acids. Trimming took 5 bases from V and 2 from J; bases not matched to a gene: 3. Blood sampling took place at baseline, cycle 4 day 1, and cycle 7 day 1. Study observations and caveats: The authors also found low normalized T-cell clonal expansion in some nonresponders. Clonal expansion was seen in CD4+ and CD8+ blood T cells by week 6 at 0.1 to 3.0 mg/kg.

The chain carries TRBV14 and TRBJ2-1; the match to TRBD2 covers 10 bases. This clonotype originated in an adult with an advanced solid tumor such as melanoma, head and neck, liver or kidney cancer. Material: CD4+ or CD8+ T cells sorted from blood, obtained in a trial of the OX40 agonist ivuxolimab. The CDR3, as DNA: TGTGCCAGCAGCAGACTAGCGGGTGCCTACAATGAGCAGTTCTTC. Its translation is CASSRLAGAYNEQFF.